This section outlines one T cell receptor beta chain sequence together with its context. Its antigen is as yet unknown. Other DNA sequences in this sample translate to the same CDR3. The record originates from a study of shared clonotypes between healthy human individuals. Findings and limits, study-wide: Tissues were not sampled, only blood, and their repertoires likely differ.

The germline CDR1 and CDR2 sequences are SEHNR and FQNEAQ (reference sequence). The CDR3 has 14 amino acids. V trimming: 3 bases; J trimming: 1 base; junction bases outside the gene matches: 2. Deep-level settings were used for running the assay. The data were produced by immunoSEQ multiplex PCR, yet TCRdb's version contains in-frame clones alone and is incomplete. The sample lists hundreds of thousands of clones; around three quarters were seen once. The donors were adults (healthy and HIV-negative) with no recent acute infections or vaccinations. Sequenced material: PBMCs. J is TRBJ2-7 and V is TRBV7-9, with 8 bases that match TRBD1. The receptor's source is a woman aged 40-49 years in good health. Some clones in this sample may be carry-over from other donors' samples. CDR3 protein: CASSLGTGSYEQYF. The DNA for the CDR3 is TGTGCCAGCAGCTTGGGGACAGGATCCTACGAGCAGTACTTC. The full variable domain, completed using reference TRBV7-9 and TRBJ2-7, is DTGVSQNPRHKITKRGQNVTFRCDPISEHNRLYWYRQTLGQGPEFLTYFQNEAQLEKSRLLSDRFSAERPKGSFSTLEIQRTEQGDSAMYLCASSLGTGSYEQYFGPGTRLTVT.